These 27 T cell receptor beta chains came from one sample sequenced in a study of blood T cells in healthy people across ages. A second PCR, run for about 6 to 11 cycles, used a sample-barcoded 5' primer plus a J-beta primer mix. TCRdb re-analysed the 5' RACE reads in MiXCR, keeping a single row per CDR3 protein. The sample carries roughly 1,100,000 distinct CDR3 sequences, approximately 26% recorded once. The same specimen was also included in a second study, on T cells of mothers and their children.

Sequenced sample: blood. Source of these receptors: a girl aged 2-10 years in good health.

The CDR3 region is CASSLSGQGLANGEKLFF. In DNA form, the CDR3 reads TGCGCCAGCAGCTTAAGCGGACAGGGGCTCGCAAATGGAGAAAAACTGTTTTTT. The chain links TRBV5-1 to TRBJ1-4, with 9 positions matching TRBD1. J gave up 8 bases and V 2 bases, and 16 bases lay outside the gene matches. The CDR3 consists of 18 residues. CDR1 and CDR2 from the germline V gene are SGHRS and YFSETQ.

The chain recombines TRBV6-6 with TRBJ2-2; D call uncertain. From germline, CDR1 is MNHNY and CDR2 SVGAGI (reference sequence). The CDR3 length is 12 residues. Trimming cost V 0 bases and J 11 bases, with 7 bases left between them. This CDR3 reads CASSYSGRELFF. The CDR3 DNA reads TGTGCCAGCAGTTACTCAGGACGCGAGCTGTTTTTT.

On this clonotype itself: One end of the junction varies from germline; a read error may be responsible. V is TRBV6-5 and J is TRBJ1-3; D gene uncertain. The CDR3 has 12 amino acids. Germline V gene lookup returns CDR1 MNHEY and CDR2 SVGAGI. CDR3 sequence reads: CTSTASGNTIYF. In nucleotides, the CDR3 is TGTACCAGCACAGCCTCTGGAAACACCATATATTTT.

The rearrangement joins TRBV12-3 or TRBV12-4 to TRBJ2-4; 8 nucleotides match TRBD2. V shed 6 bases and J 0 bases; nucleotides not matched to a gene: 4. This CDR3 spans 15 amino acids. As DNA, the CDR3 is TGTGCCAGCAGCGGGGGGGGTAAAGCCAAAAACATTCAGTACTTC. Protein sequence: CASSGGGKAKNIQYF.

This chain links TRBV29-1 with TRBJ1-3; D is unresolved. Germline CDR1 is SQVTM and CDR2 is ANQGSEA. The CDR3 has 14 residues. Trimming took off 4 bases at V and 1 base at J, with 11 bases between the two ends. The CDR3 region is CSVGAGDSGNTIYF. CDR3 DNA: TGCAGCGTTGGGGCAGGAGATTCTGGAAACACCATATATTTT.

The CDR3 is CASSLTGTIEQYF. Written as DNA, the CDR3 is TGTGCCAGCAGTTTAACCGGGACTATCGAGCAGTACTTC. The chain is built from TRBV27 and TRBJ2-5, with 7 bases that match TRBD2. The assigned J gene may be wrong: the sequence end matches TRBJ2-7 better. CDR1 is MNHEY, CDR2 SMNVEV, per germline (reference sequence). The length of the CDR3 is 13 residues.

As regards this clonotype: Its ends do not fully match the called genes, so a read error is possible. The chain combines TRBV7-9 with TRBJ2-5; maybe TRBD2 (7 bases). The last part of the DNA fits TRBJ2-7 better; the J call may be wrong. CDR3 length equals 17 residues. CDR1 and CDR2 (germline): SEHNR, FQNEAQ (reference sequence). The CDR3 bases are TGTGCCGGCAGCGCTAATGGGGGGGCCGGGCCCTCCTACGAGCAGTACTTC. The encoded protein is CAGSANGGAGPSYEQYF.

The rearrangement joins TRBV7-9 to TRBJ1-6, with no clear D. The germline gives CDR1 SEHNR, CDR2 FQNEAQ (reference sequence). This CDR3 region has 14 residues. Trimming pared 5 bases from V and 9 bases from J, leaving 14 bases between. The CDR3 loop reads CASSRSQVPSPLHF. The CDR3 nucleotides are TGTGCCAGCAGCCGGTCCCAGGTTCCTTCACCCCTCCACTTT. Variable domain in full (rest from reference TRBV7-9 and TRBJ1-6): DTGVSQNPRHKITKRGQNVTFRCDPISEHNRLYWYRQTLGQGPEFLTYFQNEAQLEKSRLLSDRFSAERPKGSFSTLEIQRTEQGDSAMYLCASSRSQVPSPLHFGNGTRLTVT.

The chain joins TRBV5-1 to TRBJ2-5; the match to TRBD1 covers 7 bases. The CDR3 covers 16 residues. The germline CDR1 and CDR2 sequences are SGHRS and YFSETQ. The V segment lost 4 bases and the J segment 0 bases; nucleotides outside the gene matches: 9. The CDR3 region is CASSPGDRDHQETQYF. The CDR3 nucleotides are TGCGCCAGCAGCCCCGGGGACAGAGACCACCAAGAGACCCAGTACTTC.

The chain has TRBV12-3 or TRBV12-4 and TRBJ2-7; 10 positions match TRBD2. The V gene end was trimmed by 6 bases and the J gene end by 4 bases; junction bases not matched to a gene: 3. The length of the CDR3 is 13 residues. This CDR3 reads CASSPLAGYEQYF. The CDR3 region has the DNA TGTGCCAGCAGCCCACTAGCGGGATACGAGCAGTACTTC.

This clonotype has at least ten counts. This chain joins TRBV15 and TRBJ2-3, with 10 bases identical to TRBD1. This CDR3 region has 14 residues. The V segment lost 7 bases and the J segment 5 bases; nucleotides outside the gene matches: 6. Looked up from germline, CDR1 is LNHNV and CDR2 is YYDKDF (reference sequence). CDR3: CATTDRGLEDTQYF. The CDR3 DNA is TGTGCCACCACAGACAGGGGGCTTGAAGATACGCAGTATTTT.

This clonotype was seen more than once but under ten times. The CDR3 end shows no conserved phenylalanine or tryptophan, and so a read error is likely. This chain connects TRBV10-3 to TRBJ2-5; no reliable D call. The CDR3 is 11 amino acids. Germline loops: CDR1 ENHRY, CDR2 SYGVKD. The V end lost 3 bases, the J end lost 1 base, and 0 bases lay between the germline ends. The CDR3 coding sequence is TGTGCCATCAGTGACCAAGAGACCCAGTACCTC. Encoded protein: CAISDQETQYL.

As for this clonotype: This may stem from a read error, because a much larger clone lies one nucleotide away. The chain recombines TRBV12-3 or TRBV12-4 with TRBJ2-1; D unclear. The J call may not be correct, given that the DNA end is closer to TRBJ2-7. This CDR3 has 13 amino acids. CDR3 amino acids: CASSLRADYEQYF. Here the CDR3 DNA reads TGTGCCAGCAGTTTAAGGGCCGACTACGAGCAGTACTTC.

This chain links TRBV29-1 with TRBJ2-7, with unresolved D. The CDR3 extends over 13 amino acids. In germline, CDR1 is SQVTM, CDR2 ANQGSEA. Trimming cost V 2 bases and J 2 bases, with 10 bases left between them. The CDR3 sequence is CSVEQQEPYEQYF. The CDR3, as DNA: TGCAGCGTTGAACAGCAGGAGCCCTACGAGCAGTACTTC.

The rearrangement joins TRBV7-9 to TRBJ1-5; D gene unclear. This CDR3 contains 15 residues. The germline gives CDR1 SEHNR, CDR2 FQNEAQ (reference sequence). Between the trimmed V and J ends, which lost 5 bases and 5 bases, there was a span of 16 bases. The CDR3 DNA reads TGTGCCAGCAGCAGGAGCGGGAACGGGGATCAGCCCCAGCATTTT. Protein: CASSRSGNGDQPQHF.

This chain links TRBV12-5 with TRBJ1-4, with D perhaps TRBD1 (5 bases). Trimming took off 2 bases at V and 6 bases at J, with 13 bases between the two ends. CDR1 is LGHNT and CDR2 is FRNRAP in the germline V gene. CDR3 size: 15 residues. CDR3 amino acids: CASGLSGLLDEKLFF. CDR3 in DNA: TGTGCTAGTGGTTTGTCGGGACTGCTCGATGAAAAACTGTTTTTT. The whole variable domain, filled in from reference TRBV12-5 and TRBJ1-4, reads DARVTQTPRHKVTEMGQEVTMRCQPILGHNTVFWYRQTMMQGLELLAYFRNRAPLDDSGMPKDRFSAEMPDATLATLKIQPSEPRDSAVYFCASGLSGLLDEKLFFGSGTQLSVL.

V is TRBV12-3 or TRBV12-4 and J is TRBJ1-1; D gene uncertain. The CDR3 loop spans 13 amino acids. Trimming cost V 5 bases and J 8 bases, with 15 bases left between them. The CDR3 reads CASSPPGWIEAFF. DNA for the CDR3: TGTGCCAGCAGTCCCCCGGGCTGGATAGAAGCTTTCTTT.

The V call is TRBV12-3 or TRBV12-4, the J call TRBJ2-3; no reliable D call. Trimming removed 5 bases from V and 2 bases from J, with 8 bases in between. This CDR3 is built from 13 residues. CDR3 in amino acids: CASSALSTDTQYF. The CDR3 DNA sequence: TGTGCCAGCAGTGCCCTGTCCACAGATACGCAGTATTTT.

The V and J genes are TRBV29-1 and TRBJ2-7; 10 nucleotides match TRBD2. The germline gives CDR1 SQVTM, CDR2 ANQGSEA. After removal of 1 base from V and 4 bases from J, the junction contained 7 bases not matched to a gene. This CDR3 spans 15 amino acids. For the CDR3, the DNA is TGCAGCGTTGAAGGGATAGCGGGAGGTGGTTACGAGCAGTACTTC. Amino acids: CSVEGIAGGGYEQYF.

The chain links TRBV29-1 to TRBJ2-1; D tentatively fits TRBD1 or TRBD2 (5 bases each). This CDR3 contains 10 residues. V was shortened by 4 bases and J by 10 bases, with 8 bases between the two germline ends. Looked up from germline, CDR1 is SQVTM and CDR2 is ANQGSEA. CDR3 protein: CSVAGHEQFF. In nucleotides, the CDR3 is TGCAGCGTTGCGGGGCACGAGCAGTTCTTC.

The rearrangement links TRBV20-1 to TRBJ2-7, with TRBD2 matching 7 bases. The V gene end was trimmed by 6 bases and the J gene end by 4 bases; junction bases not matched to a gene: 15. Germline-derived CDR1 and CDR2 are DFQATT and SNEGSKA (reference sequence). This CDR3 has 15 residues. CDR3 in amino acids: CSAWPLAAVPYEQYF. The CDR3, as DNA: TGCAGTGCCTGGCCTCTAGCGGCCGTGCCGTACGAGCAGTACTTC.

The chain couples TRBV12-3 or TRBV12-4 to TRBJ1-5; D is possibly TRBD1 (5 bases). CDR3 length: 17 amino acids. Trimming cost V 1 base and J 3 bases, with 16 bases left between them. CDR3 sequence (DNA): TGTGCCAGCAGTTTAGTCACATGGTCCAGGGTCAATCAGCCCCAGCATTTT. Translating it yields CASSLVTWSRVNQPQHF.

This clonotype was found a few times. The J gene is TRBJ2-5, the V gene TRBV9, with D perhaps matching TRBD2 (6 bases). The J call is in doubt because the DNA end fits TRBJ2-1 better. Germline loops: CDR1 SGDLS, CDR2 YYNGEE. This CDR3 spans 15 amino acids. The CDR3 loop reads CASSVAHGGWDEQFF. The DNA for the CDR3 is TGTGCCAGCAGCGTAGCTCACGGGGGATGGGATGAGCAGTTCTTC.

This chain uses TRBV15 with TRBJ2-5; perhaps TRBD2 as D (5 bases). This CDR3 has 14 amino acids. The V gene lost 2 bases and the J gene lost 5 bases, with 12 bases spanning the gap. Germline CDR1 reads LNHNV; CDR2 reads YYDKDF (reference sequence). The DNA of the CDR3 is TGTGCCACCAGCAGACCCCCGACTATTGAGACCCAGTACTTC. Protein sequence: CATSRPPTIETQYF.

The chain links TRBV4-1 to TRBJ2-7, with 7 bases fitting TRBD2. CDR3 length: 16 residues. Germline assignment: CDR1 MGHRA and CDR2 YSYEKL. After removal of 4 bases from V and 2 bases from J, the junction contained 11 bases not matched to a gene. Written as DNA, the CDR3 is TGCGCCAGCAGCCGGGAGGGAATAGGTCCACCCTACGAGCAGTACTTC. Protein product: CASSREGIGPPYEQYF.

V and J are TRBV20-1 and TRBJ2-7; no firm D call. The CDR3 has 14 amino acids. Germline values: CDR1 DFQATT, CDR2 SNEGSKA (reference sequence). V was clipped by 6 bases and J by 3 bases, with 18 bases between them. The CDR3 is CSATDLGPSYEQYF. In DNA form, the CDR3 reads TGCAGTGCCACCGACCTAGGCCCTAGCTACGAGCAGTACTTC.

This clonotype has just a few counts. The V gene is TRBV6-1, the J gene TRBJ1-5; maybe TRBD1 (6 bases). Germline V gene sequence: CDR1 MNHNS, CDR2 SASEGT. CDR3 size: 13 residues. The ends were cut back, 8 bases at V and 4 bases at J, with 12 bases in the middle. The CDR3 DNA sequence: TGTGCCAGCTCAGGGGCTCGAAATCAGCCCCAGCATTTT. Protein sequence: CASSGARNQPQHF.